These T cell receptor beta chains were read from a single sample in a study of cytomegalovirus exposure and HLA in healthy donors. TCRdb's table, derived via immunoSEQ multiplex PCR, lists solely in-frame clones and lacks some. The sample has 100,000 to 150,000 clones; under 85% are singletons. Sequencing was done on a sample of PBMCs. All receptors derive from a woman in her forties or fifties in good health and CMV-seropositive. The CDR3 runs from the conserved cysteine through the conserved F or W. Each record gives: J gene, D gene, clone size, CDR3 length, V gene, CDR3 DNA, CDR3 protein. The D gene is left open where the match is weak. Expanded clones are given a class, and other clones once, few, many or no size at all.

J gene: TRBJ2-7; D gene: NA; clone size: NA; CDR3 length: 15; V gene: TRBV27; CDR3 DNA: TGTGCCAGCAGTTTACCGCTGCGGCAGGGCGGCGAGCAGTACTTC; CDR3 protein: CASSLPLRQGGEQYF
J gene: TRBJ2-1; D gene: TRBD2; clone size: few; CDR3 length: 15; V gene: TRBV9; CDR3 DNA: TGTGCCAGCAGCGTTAGCGGGGGGGCCTACTATGAGCAGTTCTTC; CDR3 protein: CASSVSGGAYYEQFF
J gene: TRBJ1-2; D gene: TRBD1; clone size: NA; CDR3 length: 13; V gene: TRBV23-1; CDR3 DNA: TGCGCCAGCAGTCGAAACAGGGGGCGGGGCTACACCTTC; CDR3 protein: CASSRNRGRGYTF
J gene: TRBJ1-3; D gene: NA; clone size: NA; CDR3 length: 15; V gene: TRBV7-3; CDR3 DNA: TGTGCCAGCAGCTTAACCACAGGCCCTGGAAACACCATATATTTT; CDR3 protein: CASSLTTGPGNTIYF
J gene: TRBJ2-3; D gene: TRBD2; clone size: NA; CDR3 length: 19; V gene: TRBV30; CDR3 DNA: TGTGCCTGGAGCGGGAGAAGACTAGCGGTAACCCGAGGAACAGATACGCAGTATTTT; CDR3 protein: CAWSGRRLAVTRGTDTQYF
J gene: TRBJ1-1; D gene: NA; clone size: NA; CDR3 length: 14; V gene: TRBV5-1; CDR3 DNA: TGCGCCAGCAGTTATAGGGGCGCCACCCCTGAAGCTTTCTTT; CDR3 protein: CASSYRGATPEAFF
J gene: TRBJ2-3; D gene: TRBD1; clone size: NA; CDR3 length: 16; V gene: TRBV2; CDR3 DNA: TGTGCCAGCAGAGCCCGACAGGGCCTATTCACAGATACGCAGTATTTT; CDR3 protein: CASRARQGLFTDTQYF
J gene: TRBJ2-5; D gene: NA; clone size: NA; CDR3 length: 14; V gene: TRBV21-1; CDR3 DNA: TGTGCCAGCCTCTACCTAGGGGTTAACGAGACCCAGTACTTC; CDR3 protein: CASLYLGVNETQYF
J gene: TRBJ2-3; D gene: NA; clone size: NA; CDR3 length: 17; V gene: TRBV7-7; CDR3 DNA: TGTGCTAGCAGCTTAGCGCCTATAGGGGCCGGCACAGATACGCAGTATTTT; CDR3 protein: CASSLAPIGAGTDTQYF
J gene: TRBJ1-2; D gene: NA; clone size: NA; CDR3 length: 13; V gene: TRBV2; CDR3 DNA: TGTGCCAGCAGTTCAGGGGCCATATATGGCTACACCTTC; CDR3 protein: CASSSGAIYGYTF
J gene: TRBJ2-3; D gene: TRBD2; clone size: NA; CDR3 length: 16; V gene: TRBV9; CDR3 DNA: TGTGCCAGCAGCGTGGAAGCGGGGAGATACACAGATACGCAGTATTTT; CDR3 protein: CASSVEAGRYTDTQYF
J gene: TRBJ2-2; D gene: TRBD1; clone size: NA; CDR3 length: 14; V gene: TRBV29-1; CDR3 DNA: TGCAGCGTTGTCCGGACAGGGGTCACCGGGGAGCTGTTTTTT; CDR3 protein: CSVVRTGVTGELFF
J gene: TRBJ2-7; D gene: TRBD2; clone size: NA; CDR3 length: 17; V gene: TRBV5-1; CDR3 DNA: TGCGCCAGCAGCTTGGTAGCAGCGGGACCGAGCTCCTACGAGCAGTACTTC; CDR3 protein: CASSLVAAGPSSYEQYF
J gene: TRBJ2-1; D gene: NA; clone size: NA; CDR3 length: 15; V gene: TRBV5-6; CDR3 DNA: TGTGCCAGCAGCCTCGGACAGCGCTCCTACAATGAGCAGTTCTTC; CDR3 protein: CASSLGQRSYNEQFF
J gene: TRBJ2-3; D gene: NA; clone size: NA; CDR3 length: 12; V gene: TRBV18; CDR3 DNA: TGTGCCAGCTCACGGTACGAGGATACGCAGTATTTT; CDR3 protein: CASSRYEDTQYF
J gene: TRBJ1-1; D gene: NA; clone size: NA; CDR3 length: 15; V gene: TRBV19; CDR3 DNA: TGTGCCAGTAGTAGGATCGAGCCGGGGTTAACTGAAGCTTTCTTT; CDR3 protein: CASSRIEPGLTEAFF
J gene: TRBJ2-7; D gene: TRBD1; clone size: NA; CDR3 length: 11; V gene: TRBV6-5; CDR3 DNA: TGTGCCACCCGGGACAGCTACGAGCAGTACTTC; CDR3 protein: CATRDSYEQYF
J gene: TRBJ2-3; D gene: TRBD1; clone size: NA; CDR3 length: 15; V gene: TRBV10-3; CDR3 DNA: TGTGCCATCAGTGAGTTTCGGACAGGGGAGGATACGCAGTATTTT; CDR3 protein: CAISEFRTGEDTQYF
J gene: TRBJ2-5; D gene: NA; clone size: NA; CDR3 length: 13; V gene: TRBV30; CDR3 DNA: TGTGCCTGGAGTGCCCTATTCCAAGAGACCCAGTACTTC; CDR3 protein: CAWSALFQETQYF
J gene: TRBJ2-7; D gene: TRBD2; clone size: NA; CDR3 length: 16; V gene: TRBV4-2; CDR3 DNA: TGTGCCAGCAGCCTAAGACTAGCGGGAGGGGTCCACGAGCAGTACTTC; CDR3 protein: CASSLRLAGGVHEQYF
J gene: TRBJ1-4; D gene: NA; clone size: NA; CDR3 length: 14; V gene: TRBV27; CDR3 DNA: TGTGCCAGCAGTTTGGGACTTTTCGGGGCCCCACTGTTTTTT; CDR3 protein: CASSLGLFGAPLFF
J gene: TRBJ2-2; D gene: TRBD2; clone size: NA; CDR3 length: 18; V gene: TRBV19; CDR3 DNA: TGTGCCAGTAGTATAGTTCTAGCGGGGGGGCTGAACACCGGGGAGCTGTTTTTT; CDR3 protein: CASSIVLAGGLNTGELFF
J gene: TRBJ1-2; D gene: NA; clone size: NA; CDR3 length: 13; V gene: TRBV30; CDR3 DNA: TGTGCCTGGAGATCTTTCCAGGGATATGGCTACACCTTC; CDR3 protein: CAWRSFQGYGYTF
J gene: TRBJ2-7; D gene: NA; clone size: NA; CDR3 length: 15; V gene: TRBV5-1; CDR3 DNA: TGCGCCAGCAGCTTGGGAAGTGGGCCTTACGTAGAGCAGTACTTC; CDR3 protein: CASSLGSGPYVEQYF
J gene: TRBJ2-7; D gene: TRBD2; clone size: NA; CDR3 length: 17; V gene: TRBV4-1; CDR3 DNA: TGCGCCAGCAGTCGATTCCTAGCGGGGGATAGATCCTACGAGCAGTACTTC; CDR3 protein: CASSRFLAGDRSYEQYF
J gene: TRBJ2-7; D gene: NA; clone size: NA; CDR3 length: 15; V gene: TRBV2; CDR3 DNA: TGTGCCAGCACCTATGGCGGGACCGGACGCAACGAGCAGTACTTC; CDR3 protein: CASTYGGTGRNEQYF
J gene: TRBJ1-2; D gene: TRBD1; clone size: once; CDR3 length: 14; V gene: TRBV5-4; CDR3 DNA: TGTGCCAGCAGCGCCGGGACAGAATCCTATGGCTACACCTTC; CDR3 protein: CASSAGTESYGYTF
J gene: TRBJ2-4; D gene: NA; clone size: NA; CDR3 length: 16; V gene: TRBV30; CDR3 DNA: TGTGCCTGGAGTGTACGTGGGAGGCTAGCCAAAAACATTCAGTACTTC; CDR3 protein: CAWSVRGRLAKNIQYF
J gene: TRBJ1-5; D gene: NA; clone size: NA; CDR3 length: 12; V gene: TRBV6-5; CDR3 DNA: TGTGCCAGCGCTCGCGGTACTCAGCCCCAGCATTTT; CDR3 protein: CASARGTQPQHF
J gene: TRBJ2-3; D gene: TRBD2; clone size: NA; CDR3 length: 13; V gene: TRBV7-6; CDR3 DNA: TGTGCCGCTGTAGCGGGCCCCACAGATACGCAGTATTTT; CDR3 protein: CAAVAGPTDTQYF
J gene: TRBJ1-3; D gene: NA; clone size: NA; CDR3 length: 16; V gene: TRBV5-1; CDR3 DNA: TGCGCCAGCAGCTTGGACCCGGCAGGGACTGGAAACACCATATATTTT; CDR3 protein: CASSLDPAGTGNTIYF
J gene: TRBJ2-1; D gene: TRBD1; clone size: NA; CDR3 length: 15; V gene: TRBV5-1; CDR3 DNA: TGCGCCAGCAGCTCCACGGGACAGGGGAGAAATGAGCAGTTCTTC; CDR3 protein: CASSSTGQGRNEQFF
J gene: TRBJ1-4; D gene: NA; clone size: NA; CDR3 length: 14; V gene: TRBV30; CDR3 DNA: TGTGCCTGGAGTGAGACAGCAACTAATGAAAAACTGTTTTTT; CDR3 protein: CAWSETATNEKLFF
J gene: TRBJ2-5; D gene: TRBD2; clone size: few; CDR3 length: 14; V gene: TRBV9; CDR3 DNA: TGTGCCAGCACCGGTGGGGGGGGTCAAGAGACCCAGTACTTC; CDR3 protein: CASTGGGGQETQYF
J gene: TRBJ1-6; D gene: TRBD1; clone size: NA; CDR3 length: 16; V gene: TRBV11-1; CDR3 DNA: TGTGCCAGCAGCTCTTGGACAGGGGGCGCGGCTTCACCCCTCCACTTT; CDR3 protein: CASSSWTGGAASPLHF
J gene: TRBJ2-1; D gene: TRBD1; clone size: NA; CDR3 length: 16; V gene: TRBV7-2; CDR3 DNA: TGTGCCAGCAGCCTGTACCGGGACAGGGGGCATGGGGAGCAGTTCTTC; CDR3 protein: CASSLYRDRGHGEQFF
J gene: TRBJ2-2; D gene: TRBD2; clone size: NA; CDR3 length: 13; V gene: TRBV6-6; CDR3 DNA: TGTGCCAGCAGTTACGGGGGGGACGGGGAGCTGTTTTTT; CDR3 protein: CASSYGGDGELFF
J gene: TRBJ2-3; D gene: TRBD1; clone size: NA; CDR3 length: 14; V gene: TRBV5-4; CDR3 DNA: TGTGCCAGCAGCGCAGGGGGCAGCACAGATACGCAGTATTTT; CDR3 protein: CASSAGGSTDTQYF
J gene: TRBJ2-2; D gene: TRBD2; clone size: NA; CDR3 length: 15; V gene: TRBV7-9; CDR3 DNA: TGTGCCAGCAGCTTAGTCAGCGGGGGCCTCGGGGAGCTGTTTTTT; CDR3 protein: CASSLVSGGLGELFF
J gene: TRBJ2-1; D gene: TRBD2; clone size: NA; CDR3 length: 15; V gene: TRBV7-9; CDR3 DNA: TGTGCCAGCAGCTCCGGGCTAGCGGGAGTAAATGAGCAGTTCTTC; CDR3 protein: CASSSGLAGVNEQFF
J gene: TRBJ2-2; D gene: NA; clone size: NA; CDR3 length: 15; V gene: TRBV9; CDR3 DNA: TGTGCCAGCAGCGTAGAGGGGACTTTCACCGGGGAGCTGTTTTTT; CDR3 protein: CASSVEGTFTGELFF
J gene: TRBJ2-4; D gene: TRBD1; clone size: NA; CDR3 length: 12; V gene: TRBV7-2; CDR3 DNA: TGTGCCAGCACAAGGGACAGGGGTATTCAGTACTTC; CDR3 protein: CASTRDRGIQYF
J gene: TRBJ1-6; D gene: NA; clone size: few; CDR3 length: 17; V gene: TRBV5-1; CDR3 DNA: TGCGCCAGCAGCTGGGGAGGGGGAGTAAGCGGTAATTCACCCCTCCACTTT; CDR3 protein: CASSWGGGVSGNSPLHF
J gene: TRBJ2-5; D gene: TRBD2; clone size: NA; CDR3 length: 16; V gene: TRBV23-1; CDR3 DNA: TGCGCCAGCAGTCATTTCGGGACTAGCGGGACGAAGACCCAGTACTTC; CDR3 protein: CASSHFGTSGTKTQYF
J gene: TRBJ1-2; D gene: NA; clone size: few; CDR3 length: 12; V gene: TRBV19; CDR3 DNA: TGTGCCAGTGGAGCCGGGGGGCTTGGCTACACCTTC; CDR3 protein: CASGAGGLGYTF
J gene: TRBJ1-4; D gene: NA; clone size: NA; CDR3 length: 16; V gene: TRBV11-2; CDR3 DNA: TGTGCCAGCAGCTACTTATTAGGAGCAACTAATGAAAAACTGTTTTTT; CDR3 protein: CASSYLLGATNEKLFF
J gene: TRBJ1-4; D gene: NA; clone size: NA; CDR3 length: 15; V gene: TRBV5-4; CDR3 DNA: TGTGCCAGCAGCTTGCGGGCGCGGGGGAATGAAAAACTGTTTTTT; CDR3 protein: CASSLRARGNEKLFF
J gene: TRBJ2-6; D gene: NA; clone size: NA; CDR3 length: 15; V gene: TRBV29-1; CDR3 DNA: TGCAGCGTTGAGGCAGGATTCTCTGGGGCCAACGTCCTGACTTTC; CDR3 protein: CSVEAGFSGANVLTF